Each of the 29 T cell receptor beta chains below was sequenced from the same sample in a study of blood T cell repertoires in COVID-19. TCRdb keeps only in-frame clones here, not all; method: immunoSEQ multiplex PCR. Here the sample spans roughly 84,000 clones, around 81% being singletons. Sequenced sample: peripheral blood. All receptors come from a man older than 75 with active or convalescent COVID-19.

This chain connects TRBV7-2 to TRBJ2-3; D is unresolved. The CDR3 totals 14 residues. Germline CDR1 is SGHTA and CDR2 is FQGNSA. V gave up 1 base and J gave up 2 bases, with 7 bases separating them. The CDR3 nucleotides read TGTGCCAGCAGCTTAGTTTCCTTCACAGATACGCAGTATTTT. Translation gives CASSLVSFTDTQYF. Filled out from reference TRBV7-2 and TRBJ2-3, the complete variable domain reads GAGVSQSPSNKVTEKGKDVELRCDPISGHTALYWYRQSLGQGLEFLIYFQGNSAPDKSGLPSDRFSAERTGGSVSTLTIQRTQQEDSAVYLCASSLVSFTDTQYFGPGTRLTVL.

The chain joins TRBV12-3 or TRBV12-4 to TRBJ1-5; 9 bases are a match to TRBD1. This CDR3 has 13 residues. The V and J ends lost 5 bases and 5 bases, in that order; junction bases with no gene match: 1. CDR3 in amino acids: CASSRDRDQPQHF. The CDR3, as DNA: TGTGCCAGCAGTCGGGACAGGGATCAGCCCCAGCATTTT.

The V and J genes are TRBV28 and TRBJ2-2; 9 positions match TRBD1. V lost 7 bases to trimming and J lost 4 bases; unmatched junction nucleotides: 7. Germline CDR1 is MDHEN and CDR2 is SYDVKM. The CDR3 sequence is 15 residues long. CDR3: CASTRDRVATGELFF. For the CDR3, the DNA is TGTGCCAGCACCCGGGACAGGGTGGCCACCGGGGAGCTGTTTTTT.

This chain links TRBV5-1 with TRBJ1-3, with 7 bases aligning to TRBD1. This CDR3 has 16 amino acids. Germline trimming cut 1 base from V and 0 bases from J; bases unmatched to any gene: 4. CDR1 is SGHRS and CDR2 is YFSETQ in the germline V gene. The CDR3 DNA reads TGCGCCAGCAGCTTGCGACAGGGCAACTCTGGAAACACCATATATTTT. Its protein is CASSLRQGNSGNTIYF. Variable domain in full (rest from reference TRBV5-1 and TRBJ1-3): KAGVTQTPRYLIKTRGQQVTLSCSPISGHRSVSWYQQTPGQGLQFLFEYFSETQRNKGNFPGRFSGRQFSNSRSEMNVSTLELGDSALYLCASSLRQGNSGNTIYFGEGSWLTVV.

In the case of this clone: The junction differs from germline at one of its ends, possibly a read error. V gene TRBV5-1 combines with J gene TRBJ1-6, with D tentatively TRBD1 (6 bases). In germline, CDR1 is SGHRS, CDR2 YFSETQ. The CDR3 covers 15 residues. CDR3 DNA: TGCGCCAGCAGGTTGGGGGGGCGGCACGATTCACCCCTCCACTTT. Amino acid sequence: CASRLGGRHDSPLHF.

This chain uses TRBV11-3 with TRBJ2-7; D perhaps matches TRBD2 (7 bases). There are 13 residues in the CDR3. V was trimmed by 5 bases and J by 3 bases, leaving 11 bases between them. The germline CDR1 and CDR2 sequences are SGHNT and YENEEA. CDR3 nucleotides: TGTGCCAGCAGCCCTAGGGGGGGCTACGAGCAGTACGTC. Protein: CASSPRGGYEQYV.

The chain carries TRBV11-2 and TRBJ2-2, with TRBD1 matching over 8 bases. The germline V gene encodes CDR1 SGHAT and CDR2 FQNNGV. The CDR3 has 14 amino acids. V shed 6 bases, J shed 4 bases, and the junction held 4 bases outside the gene matches. CDR3 loop: CASSWTGTTGELFF. As DNA, the CDR3 is TGTGCCAGCAGTTGGACAGGGACCACCGGGGAGCTGTTTTTT.

The table lists this clone with a few counts. J is TRBJ1-1 and V is TRBV7-9, with unresolved D. V lost 5 bases and J lost 7, with 11 bases in between. The germline V gene has CDR1 SEHNR and CDR2 FQNEAQ (reference sequence). The CDR3 loop spans 12 amino acids. This chain's CDR3 is CASSLTGDEAFF. The CDR3 region has the DNA TGTGCCAGCAGCCTTACGGGAGATGAAGCTTTCTTT.

CDR3: CASSTLGTSVHNEQFF. CDR3 in DNA: TGTGCCAGTAGTACCCTCGGGACTTCGGTACACAATGAGCAGTTCTTC. The chain combines TRBV19 with TRBJ2-1, with a weak D call TRBD2 (6 bases). The CDR3 has 16 residues. CDR1 LNHDA and CDR2 SQIVND come from the germline V gene (reference sequence). V lost 4 bases, J lost 5 bases, and 18 bases lay in between.

This clone came up a few times. The V and J genes are TRBV7-8 and TRBJ2-5, with no clear D. The V gene's germline CDR1 is SGHVS and CDR2 FQNEAQ. This CDR3 region has 14 residues. Between the trimmed V and J ends, which lost 3 bases and 3 bases, there was a span of 11 bases. As DNA, the CDR3 is TGTGCCAGCAGCTTGGCGATGGCGGAAGAGACCCAGTACTTC. Translating it yields CASSLAMAEETQYF. The whole variable domain, filled in from reference TRBV7-8 and TRBJ2-5, reads GAGVSQSPRYKVAKRGQDVALRCDPISGHVSLFWYQQALGQGPEFLTYFQNEAQLDKSGLPSDRFFAERPEGSVSTLKIQRTQQEDSAVYLCASSLAMAEETQYFGPGTRLLVL.

The rearrangement uses TRBV19 and TRBJ2-4, with D possibly matching TRBD1 (8 bases). The CDR3 length is 20 residues. V was shortened by 5 bases and J by 1 base, with 27 bases between the two germline ends. CDR1 and CDR2 (germline): LNHDA, SQIVND (reference sequence). CDR3 sequence: CASSPAWTGRVWEAKNIQYF. CDR3 nucleotides: TGTGCCAGTAGTCCCGCGTGGACAGGGAGGGTATGGGAGGCCAAAAACATTCAGTACTTC.

This clone has just one count. V gene TRBV2 combines with J gene TRBJ1-5, with D maybe TRBD1 (5 bases). This CDR3 has 14 residues. Trimming stripped 5 bases from V and 5 bases from J, with 13 bases between. From germline, CDR1 is SNHLY and CDR2 FYNNEI. For the CDR3, the DNA is TGTGCCAGCAGTAAGGGGCCCTTAGATCAGCCCCAGCATTTT. As protein: CASSKGPLDQPQHF.

The CDR3 nucleotides read TGTGCCACCCCAGGGAAAGGGGATACGCAGTATTTT. This encodes CATPGKGDTQYF. This chain uses TRBV7-2 with TRBJ2-3; possible D gene TRBD1, 5 bases. The germline gives CDR1 SGHTA, CDR2 FQGNSA. There are 12 residues in the CDR3. The V gene lost 10 bases and the J gene lost 6 bases, with 14 bases spanning the gap.

V gene TRBV24-1 combines with J gene TRBJ2-5; 7 positions agree with TRBD2. The ends lost 7 bases at V and 5 bases at J; junction bases unmatched: 9. Germline V gene data show CDR1 as KGHDR and CDR2 as SFDVKD. The CDR3 contains 14 residues. The CDR3 is CATSASGGGETQYF. The CDR3 nucleotides read TGTGCCACCAGCGCTAGCGGAGGCGGTGAGACCCAGTACTTC.

This chain connects TRBV11-2 to TRBJ2-7; no clear D gene. The CDR3 contains 15 residues. The ends were cut back, 1 base at V and 2 bases at J, with 12 bases in the middle. Germline CDR1 reads SGHAT; CDR2 reads FQNNGV. Here the CDR3 reads CASSLGPQMAYEQYV. CDR3 nucleotides: TGTGCCAGCAGCTTAGGCCCGCAGATGGCCTACGAGCAGTACGTC.

The genes are TRBV28 and TRBJ2-6, with D hard to call. Trimming took off 3 bases at V and 2 bases at J, with 5 bases between the two ends. This CDR3 region has 14 residues. CDR1 MDHEN and CDR2 SYDVKM come from the germline V gene. CDR3 amino acids: CASSFLPGANVLTF. The CDR3 nucleotides read TGTGCCAGCAGTTTCCTCCCTGGGGCCAACGTCCTGACTTTC.

The chain is built from TRBV14 and TRBJ2-6; D is perhaps TRBD1 (5 bases). Germline CDR1 and CDR2: SGHDN and FVKESK. CDR3 length equals 16 residues. V gave up 1 base and J gave up 1 base, with 8 bases separating them. The CDR3: CASSQGGFSGANVLTF. The CDR3 DNA sequence: TGTGCCAGCAGCCAAGGGGGCTTTTCTGGGGCCAACGTCCTGACTTTC.

Notes on this clone: The same CDR3 is also encoded by other DNA sequences in this sample. This chain links TRBV6-5 with TRBJ1-5, with 9 bases matching TRBD1. V gave up 6 bases and J gave up 4 bases; unmatched junction bases: 4. CDR1 is MNHEY and CDR2 is SVGAGI in the germline V gene. CDR3 length: 14 residues. The CDR3 loop is CASRPDRGNQPQHF. The CDR3 DNA sequence: TGTGCCAGCAGACCAGACAGGGGGAATCAGCCCCAGCATTTT.

The DNA of the CDR3 is TGTGCCAGCAGCTTATTATCAGGGGATCAGCCCCAGCATTTT. It encodes CASSLLSGDQPQHF. The chain links TRBV7-2 to TRBJ1-5; weak D call: TRBD1 (6 bases). The V end was cut by 2 bases, the J end by 5 bases, with 10 bases between. The CDR3 is made up of 14 amino acids. Germline V gene sequence: CDR1 SGHTA, CDR2 FQGNSA.

The chain carries TRBV6-6 and TRBJ2-3; 9 nucleotides agree with TRBD2. The CDR3 length is 14 residues. Germline CDR1 reads MNHNY; CDR2 reads SVGAGI (reference sequence). The junction had 6 bases not matched to a gene; V was cut back by 7 bases and J by 4 bases. CDR3 sequence: CASMVAGDSDTQYF. CDR3 bases: TGTGCCAGCATGGTAGCGGGAGACTCAGATACGCAGTATTTT.

The J gene is TRBJ2-3, the V gene TRBV27, with D maybe TRBD2 (5 bases). Germline values: CDR1 MNHEY, CDR2 SMNVEV (reference sequence). V dropped 4 bases and J dropped 2 bases, with 13 bases sitting between them. The CDR3 contains 15 residues. In DNA form, the CDR3 reads TGTGCCAGCAGTTCTAACGCGCTAGCCACAGATACGCAGTATTTT. This sequence encodes CASSSNALATDTQYF.

The chain links TRBV5-8 to TRBJ2-5; maybe TRBD1 (6 bases). Germline V gives CDR1 SGHTS, CDR2 YDEGEE. V was trimmed by 3 bases and J by 5 bases, leaving 17 bases between them. The CDR3 sequence is 15 residues long. The CDR3 loop is CASSSEDRFGETQYF. The CDR3 DNA sequence: TGTGCCAGCAGCTCGGAAGACAGGTTTGGCGAGACCCAGTACTTC. The whole variable domain, remainder taken from reference TRBV5-8 and TRBJ2-5, is EAGVTQSPTHLIKTRGQQATLRCSPISGHTSVYWYQQALGLGLQFLLWYDEGEERNRGNFPPRFSGRQFPNYSSELNVNALELEDSALYLCASSSEDRFGETQYFGPGTRLLVL.

The V and J genes are TRBV3-1 (or the pseudogene TRBV3-2) and TRBJ2-1; TRBD1 matches 7 bases. Germline assignment: CDR1 LGHDT and CDR2 YNNKEL (reference sequence). The CDR3 consists of 14 residues. J gave up 10 bases and V 4 bases, and 10 bases lay outside the gene matches. The CDR3 DNA is TGTGCCAGCAGCCGCAACCGAGGGGGCCACGAGCAGTTCTTC. Its protein is CASSRNRGGHEQFF.

V is TRBV5-1 and J is TRBJ2-5, with TRBD2 matching 7 bases. The CDR3 loop spans 15 amino acids. Germline V gene sequence: CDR1 SGHRS, CDR2 YFSETQ. V gave up 5 bases and J gave up 3 bases; unmatched junction bases: 10. The CDR3 is CASRAGAGHEETQYF. DNA for the CDR3: TGCGCCAGCAGGGCGGGAGCGGGGCACGAAGAGACCCAGTACTTC.

The chain is built from TRBV12-3 or TRBV12-4 and TRBJ1-2; D is possibly TRBD1 (6 bases). CDR3 length equals 13 residues. Trimming shortened V by 1 base and J by 5 bases, and 8 bases separated the two germline ends. The CDR3 protein is CASSLEQGYGYTF. As DNA, the CDR3 is TGTGCCAGCAGTTTAGAGCAGGGGTATGGCTACACCTTC.

This sequence joins TRBV2 and TRBJ1-4, with 7 positions matching TRBD1. V lost 6 bases to trimming and J lost 8 bases; unmatched junction nucleotides: 6. CDR1 is SNHLY, CDR2 FYNNEI, per germline. This CDR3 comprises 13 residues. The CDR3: CASSLTGYEKLFF. In nucleotides, the CDR3 is TGTGCCAGCAGCTTGACAGGGTACGAAAAACTGTTTTTT.

This rearrangement joins TRBV5-1 to TRBJ1-5; weak D call: TRBD1 (6 bases). Germline CDR1 SGHRS, CDR2 YFSETQ. The germline V and J ends were trimmed by 4 bases and 4 bases, with 15 bases remaining between them. The CDR3 has 15 residues. The CDR3 protein is CASSTQGHPNQPQHF. The DNA for the CDR3 is TGCGCCAGCAGCACGCAGGGGCACCCGAATCAGCCCCAGCATTTT.

This clone has more than one count but fewer than ten. The chain combines TRBV11-2 with TRBJ2-1; D not certain. The CDR3 has 13 amino acids. V lost 2 bases, J lost 7 bases, and 9 bases lay in between. Germline CDR1 is SGHAT and CDR2 is FQNNGV. This chain's CDR3 is CASSLQASNEQFF. The CDR3 bases are TGTGCCAGCAGCTTACAAGCCTCAAATGAGCAGTTCTTC.

J is TRBJ1-3 and V is TRBV9, with 7 bases fitting TRBD1. The CDR3 sequence is 16 residues long. Germline loops: CDR1 SGDLS, CDR2 YYNGEE. V shed 4 bases, J shed 1 base, and the junction held 8 bases outside the gene matches. CDR3 residues: CASSYQTGYSGNTIYF. CDR3 DNA: TGTGCCAGCAGCTACCAGACAGGGTATTCTGGAAACACCATATATTTT.